Presented here are 4 T cell receptor beta chains from one specimen sequenced in a study of T-cell memory formation after mild COVID-19. TCRdb processed the 5' RACE reads anew with MiXCR; each CDR3 protein has one entry. The table includes around 340,000 distinct CDR3 sequences, approximately 15% detected once. The specimen sequenced was PBMCs or a T cell subset sorted from them (not recorded which). These receptors were taken from a man younger than 30 who had mild COVID-19 (a few samples of this study predate the infection). Cell type and time point are not known.

J is TRBJ1-1 and V is TRBV14, with D perhaps matching TRBD1 (5 bases). V dropped 4 bases and J dropped 1 base, with 10 bases sitting between them. The germline V gene has CDR1 SGHDN and CDR2 FVKESK. The CDR3 runs to 14 residues. CDR3 coding DNA: TGTGCCAGCAGCCTAAGGGACGGGAACACTGAAGCTTTCTTT. Its protein is CASSLRDGNTEAFF.

Details on this clonotype: A read error may account for a junction end that differs from germline. The chain links TRBV7-8 to TRBJ2-1; D call uncertain. The length of the CDR3 is 11 residues. The V gene's germline CDR1 is SGHVS and CDR2 FQNEAQ. CDR3 sequence (DNA): TGTGCCAGCAGCTCCATCCGGACGGAGAATTTC. Its translation is CASSSIRTENF.

This chain uses TRBV5-1 with TRBJ2-1, with 8 bases aligning to TRBD2. CDR1 and CDR2 (germline): SGHRS, YFSETQ. The CDR3 spans 16 residues. With 4 bases clipped from V and 5 bases from J, the junction kept 11 bases outside the gene matches. For the CDR3, the DNA is TGCGCCAGCAGCCCGGGGGGGGAATGGTGGGACAATGAGCAGTTCTTC. Amino acids: CASSPGGEWWDNEQFF.

In this sample, this clonotype turned up a few times. The J gene is TRBJ2-3, the V gene TRBV6-4; D is unclear. This CDR3 is 13 amino acids long. Germline V gives CDR1 MRHNA, CDR2 SNTAGT. Trimming stripped 0 bases from V and 5 bases from J, with 6 bases between. The CDR3 reads CASSDSDLDTQYF. The CDR3 bases are TGTGCCAGCAGTGACTCGGACCTAGATACGCAGTATTTT.